Listed below are T cell receptor beta chains from one sample, sequenced in a study of blood T cell repertoires in COVID-19. The repertoire was sequenced with immunoSEQ multiplex PCR; TCRdb's copy has only in-frame clones and lacks some. Of approximately 68,000 clones listed, roughly 84% are singletons. Sequenced material: peripheral blood. The receptors stem from a man aged 50 to 59 with active COVID-19. CDR3s include the opening cysteine and the closing phenylalanine or tryptophan. A D gene is named only where the DNA matches it firmly. Clone size is shown for a subset of rows, as once, few, many or a class of expanded clone.

V gene: TRBV10-2
clone size: .
J gene: TRBJ1-1
D gene: .
CDR3 protein: CASSDPTGPLRGNTEAFF
CDR3 DNA: TGCGCCAGCAGTGATCCCACCGGGCCCTTAAGGGGGAACACTGAAGCTTTCTTT

V gene: TRBV7-9
clone size: .
J gene: TRBJ2-3
D gene: .
CDR3 protein: CASSLSVADTQYF
CDR3 DNA: TGTGCCAGCAGCTTAAGCGTAGCAGATACGCAGTATTTT

V gene: TRBV5-6
clone size: .
J gene: TRBJ1-1
D gene: TRBD1
CDR3 protein: CASSFGAGGAYTEAFF
CDR3 DNA: TGTGCCAGCAGCTTCGGGGCAGGGGGCGCGTACACTGAAGCTTTCTTT

V gene: TRBV18
clone size: .
J gene: TRBJ2-6
D gene: TRBD1
CDR3 protein: CASSPGWNRGVSGANVLTF
CDR3 DNA: TGTGCCAGCTCACCAGGGTGGAACAGGGGAGTCTCTGGGGCCAACGTCCTGACTTTC

V gene: TRBV19
clone size: once
J gene: TRBJ1-5
D gene: TRBD1
CDR3 protein: CASRDKTGVSNQPQHF
CDR3 DNA: TGTGCCAGTAGAGATAAAACAGGGGTGAGCAATCAGCCCCAGCATTTT

V gene: TRBV5-1
clone size: .
J gene: TRBJ2-7
D gene: TRBD2
CDR3 protein: CASSSGTTVYEQYF
CDR3 DNA: TGCGCCAGCAGCTCCGGGACTACGGTCTACGAGCAGTACTTC

V gene: TRBV6-5
clone size: few
J gene: TRBJ2-4
D gene: .
CDR3 protein: CASSPTGFAGIQYF
CDR3 DNA: TGTGCCAGCAGTCCCACGGGTTTCGCGGGCATTCAGTACTTC

V gene: TRBV4-2
clone size: once
J gene: TRBJ1-6
D gene: .
CDR3 protein: CASSQDPTGGNSPLHF
CDR3 DNA: TGTGCCAGCAGCCAAGATCCCACCGGCGGTAATTCACCCCTCCACTTT

V gene: TRBV29-1
clone size: .
J gene: TRBJ1-4
D gene: TRBD1
CDR3 protein: CSVDLGQGNEKLFF
CDR3 DNA: TGCAGCGTTGACCTTGGACAGGGGAATGAAAAACTGTTTTTT

V gene: TRBV5-1
clone size: .
J gene: TRBJ2-2
D gene: .
CDR3 protein: CASSRSQSRGTGELFF
CDR3 DNA: TGCGCCAGCAGCCGGAGCCAATCAAGGGGCACCGGGGAGCTGTTTTTT

V gene: TRBV5-1
clone size: .
J gene: TRBJ1-1
D gene: .
CDR3 protein: CASSLSPVGLWDTEAFF
CDR3 DNA: TGCGCCAGCAGCTTGAGCCCAGTGGGCTTATGGGACACTGAAGCTTTCTTT

V gene: TRBV11-2
clone size: .
J gene: TRBJ2-7
D gene: TRBD2
CDR3 protein: CASSLASVAGGPYEQYF
CDR3 DNA: TGTGCCAGCAGCTTAGCATCCGTGGCGGGAGGGCCTTACGAGCAGTACTTC

V gene: TRBV6-5
clone size: .
J gene: TRBJ1-2
D gene: .
CDR3 protein: CASRSPGNYGYTF
CDR3 DNA: TGTGCCAGCAGATCCCCGGGGAACTATGGCTACACCTTC

V gene: TRBV3-1/TRBV3-2
clone size: .
J gene: TRBJ1-3
D gene: .
CDR3 protein: CASSDRTVGNTIYF
CDR3 DNA: TGTGCCAGCAGCGACCGGACAGTAGGAAACACCATATATTTT

V gene: TRBV28
clone size: .
J gene: TRBJ2-1
D gene: .
CDR3 protein: CASSLIQTLAYNEQFF
CDR3 DNA: TGTGCCAGCAGTTTAATCCAGACACTAGCCTACAATGAGCAGTTCTTC

V gene: TRBV5-1
clone size: few
J gene: TRBJ2-5
D gene: TRBD2
CDR3 protein: CASSLAGTSGETQYF
CDR3 DNA: TGCGCCAGCAGCTTGGCCGGGACTAGCGGAGAGACCCAGTACTTC

V gene: TRBV28
clone size: .
J gene: TRBJ1-6
D gene: .
CDR3 protein: CASSLQGLNSPLHF
CDR3 DNA: TGTGCCAGCAGTTTACAGGGCTTAAATTCACCCCTCCACTTT

V gene: TRBV19
clone size: .
J gene: TRBJ1-1
D gene: .
CDR3 protein: CASSLRGIGEAFF
CDR3 DNA: TGTGCCTCCTCCCTTAGGGGAATTGGTGAAGCTTTCTTT

V gene: TRBV5-1
clone size: once
J gene: TRBJ1-2
D gene: .
CDR3 protein: CASSYDSPNYGYTF
CDR3 DNA: TGCGCCAGCAGTTACGACAGCCCCAACTATGGCTACACCTTC

V gene: TRBV5-6
clone size: .
J gene: TRBJ1-2
D gene: .
CDR3 protein: CASSNYRDTANYGYTF
CDR3 DNA: TGTGCCAGCAGCAACTATCGGGACACAGCTAACTATGGCTACACCTTC

V gene: TRBV3-1/TRBV3-2
clone size: .
J gene: TRBJ2-3
D gene: TRBD2
CDR3 protein: CASSPLAGGLDTQYF
CDR3 DNA: TGTGCCAGCAGCCCTCTAGCGGGAGGGCTAGATACGCAGTATTTT

V gene: TRBV9
clone size: .
J gene: TRBJ2-7
D gene: .
CDR3 protein: CASSVEAGTHYEQYF
CDR3 DNA: TGTGCCAGCAGCGTAGAAGCGGGCACCCATTACGAGCAGTACTTC

V gene: TRBV11-3
clone size: .
J gene: TRBJ2-3
D gene: .
CDR3 protein: CASSLLGVSDTQYF
CDR3 DNA: TGTGCCAGCAGCTTATTAGGGGTCTCAGATACGCAGTATTTT

V gene: TRBV19
clone size: .
J gene: TRBJ2-3
D gene: TRBD2
CDR3 protein: CASSIWSGRPPSTDTQYF
CDR3 DNA: TGTGCCAGTAGTATATGGAGCGGGAGACCTCCTAGCACAGATACGCAGTATTTT

V gene: TRBV9
clone size: .
J gene: TRBJ2-7
D gene: TRBD1
CDR3 protein: CASSVDGDRGNEQYF
CDR3 DNA: TGTGCCAGCAGCGTAGATGGGGACAGGGGCAACGAGCAGTACTTC

V gene: TRBV15
clone size: .
J gene: TRBJ2-5
D gene: .
CDR3 protein: CATSRVLETQYF
CDR3 DNA: TGTGCCACCAGCAGAGTTCTAGAGACCCAGTACTTC

V gene: TRBV4-1
clone size: .
J gene: TRBJ1-3
D gene: .
CDR3 protein: CASSQESRPGQIRNTIYF
CDR3 DNA: TGCGCCAGCAGCCAAGAAAGTCGGCCGGGACAAATAAGAAACACCATATATTTT

V gene: TRBV7-2
clone size: .
J gene: TRBJ2-1
D gene: .
CDR3 protein: CASSPFEASYNEQFF
CDR3 DNA: TGTGCCAGCAGCCCTTTCGAAGCCTCCTACAATGAGCAGTTCTTC

V gene: TRBV7-9
clone size: .
J gene: TRBJ2-3
D gene: TRBD1
CDR3 protein: CASKEGGASDTQYF
CDR3 DNA: TGTGCCAGCAAGGAAGGGGGCGCGTCAGATACGCAGTATTTT

V gene: TRBV5-1
clone size: .
J gene: TRBJ2-5
D gene: .
CDR3 protein: CASTESTGTVEYF
CDR3 DNA: TGCGCCAGCACCGAGAGTACCGGGACTGTAGAGTACTTC

V gene: TRBV18
clone size: .
J gene: TRBJ1-1
D gene: .
CDR3 protein: CASSPKQANTEAFF
CDR3 DNA: TGTGCCAGCTCACCGAAACAGGCGAACACTGAAGCTTTCTTT

V gene: TRBV7-9
clone size: .
J gene: TRBJ2-7
D gene: .
CDR3 protein: CASSTRQDYEQYF
CDR3 DNA: TGTGCCAGCAGCACCCGACAGGACTACGAGCAGTACTTC

V gene: TRBV6-5
clone size: .
J gene: TRBJ2-7
D gene: .
CDR3 protein: CASSSRTRPYEQYF
CDR3 DNA: TGTGCCAGCAGTTCCCGGACACGTCCCTACGAGCAGTACTTC

V gene: TRBV19
clone size: .
J gene: TRBJ1-1
D gene: .
CDR3 protein: CASSIETENTEAFF
CDR3 DNA: TGTGCCAGTAGTATAGAGACAGAGAACACTGAAGCTTTCTTT

V gene: TRBV7-9
clone size: .
J gene: TRBJ2-2
D gene: .
CDR3 protein: CASSFGLGGTLGELFF
CDR3 DNA: TGTGCCAGCAGCTTCGGCCTGGGGGGGACACTCGGGGAGCTGTTTTTT

V gene: TRBV29-1
clone size: .
J gene: TRBJ1-2
D gene: .
CDR3 protein: CSVESPINYGYTF
CDR3 DNA: TGCAGCGTTGAAAGCCCAATTAACTATGGCTACACCTTC

V gene: TRBV5-4
clone size: .
J gene: TRBJ2-4
D gene: .
CDR3 protein: CASSQERTKNIQYF
CDR3 DNA: TGTGCCAGCAGCCAAGAGCGGACCAAAAACATTCAGTACTTC

V gene: TRBV5-4
clone size: .
J gene: TRBJ2-3
D gene: TRBD2
CDR3 protein: CASSLAGDTDTQYF
CDR3 DNA: TGTGCCAGCAGCCTAGCGGGAGACACAGATACGCAGTATTTT

V gene: TRBV19
clone size: .
J gene: TRBJ1-1
D gene: .
CDR3 protein: CASSHSAGTEAFF
CDR3 DNA: TGTGCCAGTAGTCACTCGGCGGGCACTGAAGCTTTCTTT

V gene: TRBV5-1
clone size: few
J gene: TRBJ1-5
D gene: .
CDR3 protein: CASSFSPTEGPQHF
CDR3 DNA: TGCGCCAGCAGCTTCAGCCCGACCGAGGGGCCCCAGCATTTT

V gene: TRBV5-6
clone size: .
J gene: TRBJ2-3
D gene: TRBD1
CDR3 protein: CASNPGGSDTQYF
CDR3 DNA: TGTGCCAGCAACCCAGGGGGTAGCGATACGCAGTATTTT

V gene: TRBV5-6
clone size: .
J gene: TRBJ2-1
D gene: .
CDR3 protein: CASSLRETYNEQFF
CDR3 DNA: TGTGCCAGCAGCTTGCGGGAAACCTACAATGAGCAGTTCTTC